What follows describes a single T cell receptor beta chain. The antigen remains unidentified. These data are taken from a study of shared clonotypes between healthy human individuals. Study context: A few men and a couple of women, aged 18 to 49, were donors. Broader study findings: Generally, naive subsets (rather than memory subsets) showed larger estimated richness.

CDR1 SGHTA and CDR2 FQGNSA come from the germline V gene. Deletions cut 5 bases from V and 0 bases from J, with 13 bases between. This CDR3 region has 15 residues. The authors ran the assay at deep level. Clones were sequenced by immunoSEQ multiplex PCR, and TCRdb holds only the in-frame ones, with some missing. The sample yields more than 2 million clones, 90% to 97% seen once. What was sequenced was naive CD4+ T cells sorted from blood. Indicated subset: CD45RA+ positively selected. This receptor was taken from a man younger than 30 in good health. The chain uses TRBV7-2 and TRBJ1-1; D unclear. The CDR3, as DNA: TGTGCCAGCAGCCTGACCGGGCTAATGAACACTGAAGCTTTCTTT. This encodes CASSLTGLMNTEAFF.